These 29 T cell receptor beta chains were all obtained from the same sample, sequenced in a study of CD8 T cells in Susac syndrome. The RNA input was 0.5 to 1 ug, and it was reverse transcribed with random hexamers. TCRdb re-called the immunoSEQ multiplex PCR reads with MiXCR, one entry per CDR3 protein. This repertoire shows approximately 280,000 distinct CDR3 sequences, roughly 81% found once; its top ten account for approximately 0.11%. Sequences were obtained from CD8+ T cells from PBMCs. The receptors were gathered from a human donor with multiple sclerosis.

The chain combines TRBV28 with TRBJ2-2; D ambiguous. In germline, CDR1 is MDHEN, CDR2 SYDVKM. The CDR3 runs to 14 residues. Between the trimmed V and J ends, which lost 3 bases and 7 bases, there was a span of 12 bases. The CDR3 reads CASSFLAKIGELFF. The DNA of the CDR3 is TGTGCCAGCAGTTTTCTCGCCAAGATCGGGGAGCTGTTTTTT.

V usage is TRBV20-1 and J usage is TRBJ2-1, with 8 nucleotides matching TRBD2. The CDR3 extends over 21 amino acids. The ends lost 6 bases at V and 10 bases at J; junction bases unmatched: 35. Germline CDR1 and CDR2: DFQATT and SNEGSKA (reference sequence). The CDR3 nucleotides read TGCAGTGCCGCCCGGTTTGGAGCGGGAGTACTAATGCTTACAATGAAGTCAGAGCAGTTCTTC. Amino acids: CSAARFGAGVLMLTMKSEQFF.

The CDR3: CASSFAGPYEQYF. The CDR3 coding sequence is TGTGCCAGCAGCTTCGCGGGGCCTTACGAGCAGTACTTC. The V gene is TRBV7-9, the J gene TRBJ2-7; D perhaps matches TRBD2 (6 bases). CDR3 length: 13 residues. Germline V lookup: CDR1 SEHNR, CDR2 FQNEAQ (reference sequence). With 3 bases removed from V and 4 bases from J, the gap between germline ends came to 10 bases.

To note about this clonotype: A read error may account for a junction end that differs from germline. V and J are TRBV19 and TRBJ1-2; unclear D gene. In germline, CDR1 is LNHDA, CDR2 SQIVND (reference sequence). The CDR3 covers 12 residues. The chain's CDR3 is CASHDTTEAIRF. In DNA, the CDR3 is TGTGCCAGTCACGATACAACGGAGGCAATACGGTTC.

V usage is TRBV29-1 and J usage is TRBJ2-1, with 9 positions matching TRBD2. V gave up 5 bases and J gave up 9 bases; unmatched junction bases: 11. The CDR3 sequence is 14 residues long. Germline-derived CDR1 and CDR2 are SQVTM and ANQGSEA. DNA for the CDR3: TGCAGCGTTTTTCTCGCGGGAGGGCCGTCTGAGCAGTTCTTC. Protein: CSVFLAGGPSEQFF.

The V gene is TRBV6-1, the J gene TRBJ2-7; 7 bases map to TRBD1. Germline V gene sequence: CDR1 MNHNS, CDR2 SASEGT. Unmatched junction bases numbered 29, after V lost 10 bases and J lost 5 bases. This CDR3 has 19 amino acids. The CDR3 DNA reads TGTGCCACTCCAAGGTCCCGTATAGAGGGGGCAGGGCGGGTAAACGAGCAGTACTTC. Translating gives CATPRSRIEGAGRVNEQYF.

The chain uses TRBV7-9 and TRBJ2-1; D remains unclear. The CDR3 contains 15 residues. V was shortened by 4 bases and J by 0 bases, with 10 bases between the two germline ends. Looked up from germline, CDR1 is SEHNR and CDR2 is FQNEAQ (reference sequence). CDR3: CASSSIPSSYNEQFF. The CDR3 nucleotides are TGTGCCAGCAGCTCGATCCCTAGCTCCTACAATGAGCAGTTCTTC.

The chain's CDR3 is CASSPRAYNEQFF. For the CDR3, the DNA is TGTGCCAGCAGCCCCCGCGCGTACAATGAGCAGTTCTTC. The rearrangement joins TRBV7-8 to TRBJ2-1; D is unclear. Trimming pared 5 bases from V and 4 bases from J, leaving 9 bases between. Germline V gives CDR1 SGHVS, CDR2 FQNEAQ. The CDR3 contains 13 residues.

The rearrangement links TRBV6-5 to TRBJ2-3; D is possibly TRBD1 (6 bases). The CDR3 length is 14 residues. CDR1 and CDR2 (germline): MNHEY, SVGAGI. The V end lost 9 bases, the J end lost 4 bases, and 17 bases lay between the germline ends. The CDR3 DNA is TGTGCCAGTGGTAGGGACAAACGACCAGATACGCAGTATTTT. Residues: CASGRDKRPDTQYF.

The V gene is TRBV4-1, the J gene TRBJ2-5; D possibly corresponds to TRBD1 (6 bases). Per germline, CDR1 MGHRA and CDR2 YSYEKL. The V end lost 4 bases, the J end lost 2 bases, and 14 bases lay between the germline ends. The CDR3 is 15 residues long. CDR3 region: CASSPGPDRQETQYF. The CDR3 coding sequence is TGCGCCAGCAGCCCGGGACCCGACAGGCAAGAGACCCAGTACTTC.

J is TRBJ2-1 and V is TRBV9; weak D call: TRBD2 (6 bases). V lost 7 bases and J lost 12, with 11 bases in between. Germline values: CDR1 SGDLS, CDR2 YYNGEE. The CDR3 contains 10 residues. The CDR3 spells CASAGQSQFF. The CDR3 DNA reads TGTGCCAGCGCGGGGCAGTCGCAGTTCTTC. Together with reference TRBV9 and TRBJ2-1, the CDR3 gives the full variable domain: DSGVTQTPKHLITATGQRVTLRCSPRSGDLSVYWYQQSLDQGLQFLIQYYNGEERAKGNILERFSAQQFPDLHSELNLSSLELGDSALYFCASAGQSQFFGPGTRLTVL.

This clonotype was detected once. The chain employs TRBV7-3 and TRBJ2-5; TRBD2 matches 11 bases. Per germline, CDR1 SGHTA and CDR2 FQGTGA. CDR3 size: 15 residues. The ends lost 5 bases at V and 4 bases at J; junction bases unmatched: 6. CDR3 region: CASSRSGRASETQYF. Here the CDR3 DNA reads TGTGCCAGCAGCCGTAGCGGGAGGGCCTCAGAGACCCAGTACTTC.

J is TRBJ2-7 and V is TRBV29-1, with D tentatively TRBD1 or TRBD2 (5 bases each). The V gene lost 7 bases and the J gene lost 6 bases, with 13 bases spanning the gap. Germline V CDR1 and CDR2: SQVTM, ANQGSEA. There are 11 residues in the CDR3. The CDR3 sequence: CSADDSGEQYF. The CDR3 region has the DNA TGCAGCGCCGATGACAGCGGCGAGCAGTACTTC.

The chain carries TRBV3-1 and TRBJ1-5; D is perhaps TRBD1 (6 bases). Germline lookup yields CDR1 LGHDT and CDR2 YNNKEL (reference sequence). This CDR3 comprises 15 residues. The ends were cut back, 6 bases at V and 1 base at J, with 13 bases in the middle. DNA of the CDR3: TGTGCCAGCAGTGAGACTGGACAGAGCAATCAGCCCCAGCATTTT. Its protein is CASSETGQSNQPQHF.

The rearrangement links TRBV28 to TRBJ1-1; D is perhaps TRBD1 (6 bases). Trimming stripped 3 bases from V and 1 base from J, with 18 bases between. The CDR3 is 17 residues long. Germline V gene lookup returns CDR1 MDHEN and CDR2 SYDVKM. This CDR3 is CASSFHPKSRGNTEAFF. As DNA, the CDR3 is TGTGCCAGCAGTTTCCACCCAAAGAGCAGGGGGAACACTGAAGCTTTCTTT.

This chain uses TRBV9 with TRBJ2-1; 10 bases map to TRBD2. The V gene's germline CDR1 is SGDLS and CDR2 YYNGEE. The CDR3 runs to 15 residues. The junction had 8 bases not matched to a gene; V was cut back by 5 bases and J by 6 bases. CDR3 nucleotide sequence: TGTGCCAGCAGTTTTAGCGGGAGGCCGGGCAATGAGCAGTTCTTC. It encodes CASSFSGRPGNEQFF.

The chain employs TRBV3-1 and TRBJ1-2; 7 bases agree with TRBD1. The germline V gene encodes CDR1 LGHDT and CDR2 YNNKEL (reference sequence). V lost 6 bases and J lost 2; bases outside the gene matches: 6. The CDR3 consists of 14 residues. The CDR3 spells CASRQGPQNYGYTF. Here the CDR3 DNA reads TGTGCCAGCAGACAGGGGCCGCAGAACTATGGCTACACCTTC.

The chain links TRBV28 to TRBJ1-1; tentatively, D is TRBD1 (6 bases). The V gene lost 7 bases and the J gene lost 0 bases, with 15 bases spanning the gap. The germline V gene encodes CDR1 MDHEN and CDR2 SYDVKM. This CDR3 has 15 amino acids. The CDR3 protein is CASTLLRGLNTEAFF. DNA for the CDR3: TGTGCCAGCACCTTATTGAGGGGGTTGAACACTGAAGCTTTCTTT.

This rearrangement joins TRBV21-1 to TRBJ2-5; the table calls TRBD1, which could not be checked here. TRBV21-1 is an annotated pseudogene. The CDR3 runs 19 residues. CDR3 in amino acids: CASSNRRQGAGQYQETQYF. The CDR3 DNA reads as TGTGCCAGCAGCAACCGACGACAGGGGGCCGGGCAGTACCAAGAGACCCAGTACTTC.

The CDR3 here is CASSFIPDTQYF. As DNA, the CDR3 is TGTGCCAGCAGCTTTATTCCCGACACCCAGTACTTC. The chain has TRBV7-2 and TRBJ2-5; no firm D call. The CDR3 loop spans 12 amino acids. Germline V gene data show CDR1 as SGHTA and CDR2 as FQGNSA. V lost 3 bases and J 8 bases, leaving 10 bases between the germline ends.

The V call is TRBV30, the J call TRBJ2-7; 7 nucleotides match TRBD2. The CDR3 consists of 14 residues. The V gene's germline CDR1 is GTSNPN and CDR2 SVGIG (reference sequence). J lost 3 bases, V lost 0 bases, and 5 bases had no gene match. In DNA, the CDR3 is TGTGCCTGGAGTGTATCGGGGGGAGTCTACGAGCAGTACTTC. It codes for CAWSVSGGVYEQYF.

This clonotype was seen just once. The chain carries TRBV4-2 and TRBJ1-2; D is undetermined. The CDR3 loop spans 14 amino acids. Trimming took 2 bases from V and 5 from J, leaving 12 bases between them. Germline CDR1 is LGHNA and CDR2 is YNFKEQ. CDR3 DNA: TGTGCCAGCAGCCAACCCACAGAGTTTTATGGCTACACCTTC. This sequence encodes CASSQPTEFYGYTF.

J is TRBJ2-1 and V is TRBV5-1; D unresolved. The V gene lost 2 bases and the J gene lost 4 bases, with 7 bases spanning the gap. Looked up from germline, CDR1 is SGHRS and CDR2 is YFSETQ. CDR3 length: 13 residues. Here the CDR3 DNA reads TGCGCCAGCAGCTTCAATACGTACAATGAGCAGTTCTTC. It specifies CASSFNTYNEQFF. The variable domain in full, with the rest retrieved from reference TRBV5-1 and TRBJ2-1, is KAGVTQTPRYLIKTRGQQVTLSCSPISGHRSVSWYQQTPGQGLQFLFEYFSETQRNKGNFPGRFSGRQFSNSRSEMNVSTLELGDSALYLCASSFNTYNEQFFGPGTRLTVL.

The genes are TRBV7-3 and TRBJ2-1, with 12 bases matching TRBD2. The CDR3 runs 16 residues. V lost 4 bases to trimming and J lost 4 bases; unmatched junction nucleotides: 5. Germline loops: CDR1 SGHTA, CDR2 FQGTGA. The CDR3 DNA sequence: TGTGCCAGCAGCTCTTCCGGGACTAGCGGGTACAATGAGCAGTTCTTC. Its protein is CASSSSGTSGYNEQFF.

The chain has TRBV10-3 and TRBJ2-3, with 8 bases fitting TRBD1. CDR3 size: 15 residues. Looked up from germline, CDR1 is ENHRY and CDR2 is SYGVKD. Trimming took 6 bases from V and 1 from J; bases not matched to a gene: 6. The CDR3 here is CAISPPGQGTDTQYF. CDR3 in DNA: TGTGCCATCAGCCCGCCGGGACAGGGCACAGATACGCAGTATTTT.

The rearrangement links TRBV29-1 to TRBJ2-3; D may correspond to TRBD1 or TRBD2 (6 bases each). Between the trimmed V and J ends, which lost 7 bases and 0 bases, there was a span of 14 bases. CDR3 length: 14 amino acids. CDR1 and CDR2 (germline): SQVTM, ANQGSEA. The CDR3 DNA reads TGCAGCGCCCCCGGGGGCGGGAGCACAGATACGCAGTATTTT. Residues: CSAPGGGSTDTQYF.

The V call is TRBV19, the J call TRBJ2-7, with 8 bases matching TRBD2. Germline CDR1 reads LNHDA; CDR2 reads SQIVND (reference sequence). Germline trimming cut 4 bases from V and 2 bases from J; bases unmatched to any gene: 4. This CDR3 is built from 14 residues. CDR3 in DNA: TGTGCCAGTAGTAAAAGACTAGCGCCCTACGAGCAGTACTTC. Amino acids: CASSKRLAPYEQYF.

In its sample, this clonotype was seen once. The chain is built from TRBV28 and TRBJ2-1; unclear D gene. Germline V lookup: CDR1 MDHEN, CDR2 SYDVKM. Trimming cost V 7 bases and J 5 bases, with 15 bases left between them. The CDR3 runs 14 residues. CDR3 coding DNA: TGTGCCAGCACTCCCCCGGGCCTTAACAATGAGCAGTTCTTC. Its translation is CASTPPGLNNEQFF.

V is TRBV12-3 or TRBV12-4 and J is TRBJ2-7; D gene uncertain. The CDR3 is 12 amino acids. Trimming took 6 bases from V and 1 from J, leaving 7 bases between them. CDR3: CASSWGSYEQYF. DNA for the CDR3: TGTGCCAGCAGCTGGGGATCCTACGAGCAGTACTTC.